In this sample, the clone carrying this TCR beta chain turned up a few times. The target antigen is unknown. The data derive from a study of human T cells and chemical hapten exposure. Overall study context: Diphenylcyclopropenone was applied weekly to patients' scalps across the roughly 24-week study. After 6 days, upper back 0.01% DPC patch tests were scored.

Germline V gene data show CDR1 as LGHNA and CDR2 as YNFKEQ. The junction had 14 bases not matched to a gene; V was cut back by 0 bases and J by 0 bases. The CDR3 covers 21 residues. Points from the study as a whole: Compared with pre-sensitization or healthy control sets, expanded TCRs clustered more.

As to time point: pre-sensitization, week 0. Treatment indicated: therapeutic diphenylcyclopropenone sensitization with weekly scalp DPC. The library put unique molecular identifiers onto individual cDNA molecules. TCRdb analysed the RACE reads with MiXCR anew, one entry per CDR3 protein. The table lists more than 250,000 distinct CDR3 sequences, 7.7% of them singletons. This material consisted of whole blood, taken in connection with sensitization to the hapten diphenylcyclopropenone (DPC). The rearrangement joins TRBV4-2 to TRBJ2-2, with 9 bases that match TRBD2. This TCR came from a man aged 18 to 35 with alopecia areata. Some clones in this sample may be carry-over from other donors' samples. CDR3 residues: CASSQDFLAGGTFANTGELFF. CDR3 bases: TGTGCCAGCAGCCAAGATTTCTTGGCGGGGGGGACGTTCGCGAACACCGGGGAGCTGTTTTTT.